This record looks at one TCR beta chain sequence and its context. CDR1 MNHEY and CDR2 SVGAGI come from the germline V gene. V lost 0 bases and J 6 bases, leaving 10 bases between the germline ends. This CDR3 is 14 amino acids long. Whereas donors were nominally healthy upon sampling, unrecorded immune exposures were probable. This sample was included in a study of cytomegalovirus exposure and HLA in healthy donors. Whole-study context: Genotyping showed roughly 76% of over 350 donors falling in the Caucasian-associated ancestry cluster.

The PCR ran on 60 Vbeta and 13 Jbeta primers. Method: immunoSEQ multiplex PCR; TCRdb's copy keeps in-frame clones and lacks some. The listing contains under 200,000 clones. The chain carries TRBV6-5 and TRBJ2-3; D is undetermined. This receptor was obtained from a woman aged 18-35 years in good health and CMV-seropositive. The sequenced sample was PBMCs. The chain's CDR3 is CASSYSAASDTQYF. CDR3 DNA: TGTGCCAGCAGTTACTCCGCGGCCTCTGATACGCAGTATTTT.